The 25 T cell receptor beta chains listed next were all sequenced from one sample in a study of cytomegalovirus exposure and HLA in healthy donors. PCR amplification relied on 60 Vbeta primers (plus 13 Jbeta primers). The table came from immunoSEQ multiplex PCR; TCRdb's copy has only in-frame clones and leaves some out. The sample lists more than 55,000 clones; 65% to 90% were seen once. The sequencing input was PBMCs. The receptors here all came from a human donor in good health.

This sequence joins TRBV4-2 and TRBJ2-1, with a possible D match to TRBD1 (6 bases). Trimming stripped 3 bases from V and 10 bases from J, with 10 bases between. Germline V gives CDR1 LGHNA, CDR2 YNFKEQ. The length of the CDR3 is 12 residues. In nucleotides, the CDR3 is TGTGCCAGCAGCCACCCAAGGGGGGAGCAGTTCTTC. Translating gives CASSHPRGEQFF.

This clone has just one count. This rearrangement joins TRBV7-7 to TRBJ2-4; 8 nucleotides agree with TRBD2. The CDR3 has 15 amino acids. Germline values: CDR1 SSHAT, CDR2 FNYEAQ (reference sequence). The CDR3 here is CATPPDFGGGNIQYF. In DNA form, the CDR3 reads TGTGCTACCCCCCCGGATTTCGGCGGGGGGAACATTCAGTACTTC.

V usage is TRBV11-3 and J usage is TRBJ1-2; D not resolved. CDR3 length: 12 amino acids. Trimming removed 3 bases from V and 5 bases from J, with 7 bases in between. CDR1 and CDR2 from the germline V gene are SGHNT and YENEEA. The CDR3 nucleotides are TGTGCCAGCAGCTTGGGCCCTTATGGCTACACCTTC. Encoded protein: CASSLGPYGYTF.

V gene TRBV28 combines with J gene TRBJ1-2, with unresolved D. Germline values: CDR1 MDHEN, CDR2 SYDVKM. The V and J ends lost 2 bases and 8 bases respectively, with 6 bases between them. CDR3 length equals 11 residues. The CDR3 here is CASSLTGGYTF. CDR3 in DNA: TGTGCCAGCAGTTTAACCGGGGGCTACACCTTC.

This clone showed up just once. The chain is built from TRBV4-2 and TRBJ1-3; 10 bases are a match to TRBD1. The ends lost 5 bases at V and 4 bases at J; junction bases unmatched: 5. CDR3 length: 15 residues. The germline gives CDR1 LGHNA, CDR2 YNFKEQ. The CDR3 here is CASSAGTGAGNTIYF. Written as DNA, the CDR3 is TGTGCCAGCAGCGCCGGGACAGGGGCCGGAAACACCATATATTTT.

The CDR3 is CASSRDSLLSGANVLTF. The DNA for the CDR3 is TGTGCCAGCAGTCGGGACAGCCTACTCTCTGGGGCCAACGTCCTGACTTTC. The chain joins TRBV6-4 to TRBJ2-6; 7 bases match TRBD1. This CDR3 region has 17 residues. Germline CDR1 reads MRHNA; CDR2 reads SNTAGT. V dropped 5 bases and J dropped 0; count of bases not matched to a gene: 7.

The V gene is TRBV7-2, the J gene TRBJ2-3, with D hard to call. The germline V gene has CDR1 SGHTA and CDR2 FQGNSA. Trimming pared 1 base from V and 4 bases from J, leaving 6 bases between. The CDR3 covers 13 residues. CDR3 sequence (DNA): TGTGCCAGCAGCTTAGTCTTTTCAGATACGCAGTATTTT. Translation gives CASSLVFSDTQYF.

A few counts support this clone. The V gene is TRBV6-1, the J gene TRBJ1-5, with a tentative D call TRBD1 (5 bases). Germline CDR1 is MNHNS and CDR2 is SASEGT. The germline V and J ends were trimmed by 6 bases and 3 bases, with 12 bases remaining between them. This CDR3 comprises 14 residues. CDR3 DNA sequence: TGTGCCAGCAGGGCGCAGGGCTACAATCAGCCCCAGCATTTT. The encoded protein is CASRAQGYNQPQHF.

This clone was detected only a few times. The genes are TRBV7-9 and TRBJ1-4; the D is unclear. V lost 3 bases to trimming and J lost 7 bases, with 12 bases between them. The CDR3 runs to 14 residues. Germline V gives CDR1 SEHNR, CDR2 FQNEAQ (reference sequence). Here the CDR3 DNA reads TGTGCCAGCAGCTTCTCCCTCCCGAGTGAAAAACTGTTTTTT. Encoded protein: CASSFSLPSEKLFF. Full variable domain (remainder filled in from reference TRBV7-9 and TRBJ1-4): DTGVSQNPRHKITKRGQNVTFRCDPISEHNRLYWYRQTLGQGPEFLTYFQNEAQLEKSRLLSDRFSAERPKGSFSTLEIQRTEQGDSAMYLCASSFSLPSEKLFFGSGTQLSVL.

In DNA form, the CDR3 reads TGTGCCAGCAGTGAAGAACGCCTCGCGGCTAGCGGGAGAAGATCCTACGAGCAGTACTTC. Protein sequence: CASSEERLAASGRRSYEQYF. J is TRBJ2-7 and V is TRBV6-1, with 10 nucleotides matching TRBD2. CDR1 and CDR2 (germline): MNHNS, SASEGT. This CDR3 has 20 amino acids. Trimming removed 1 base from V and 1 base from J; junction bases left unmatched: 16.

The rearrangement joins TRBV7-9 to TRBJ2-3, with TRBD2 identical over 7 bases. Germline V gene data show CDR1 as SEHNR and CDR2 as FQNEAQ (reference sequence). This CDR3 has 16 residues. Losses at the gene ends were 5 bases for V and 6 bases for J; bases not matched to a gene: 14. The CDR3 coding sequence is TGTGCCAGCAGCCTCATGGGAGGGGCGGGCCCCGATACGCAGTATTTT. It is translated as CASSLMGGAGPDTQYF.

V is TRBV15 and J is TRBJ2-3, with D unresolved. This CDR3 region has 12 residues. Germline values: CDR1 LNHNV, CDR2 YYDKDF (reference sequence). V shed 6 bases and J shed 6 bases, with 10 bases lying between them. CDR3 sequence reads: CATSTQMDTQYF. CDR3 nucleotides: TGTGCCACCAGTACCCAGATGGATACGCAGTATTTT.

The J gene is TRBJ2-5, the V gene TRBV6-6, with a weak D call TRBD2 (5 bases). In germline, CDR1 is MNHNY, CDR2 SVGAGI (reference sequence). CDR3 length equals 14 residues. The V and J ends lost 0 bases and 4 bases respectively, with 9 bases between them. The CDR3 is CASSYSEGLETQYF. For the CDR3, the DNA is TGTGCCAGCAGTTACTCCGAGGGTTTAGAGACCCAGTACTTC.

This chain joins TRBV5-5 and TRBJ2-3; tentative D call: TRBD1 (5 bases). CDR3 length: 15 residues. Germline V gene lookup returns CDR1 SGHKS and CDR2 YYEKEE (reference sequence). Trimming cost V 6 bases and J 2 bases, with 16 bases left between them. CDR3 coding DNA: TGTGCCAGCATCCAGGGTATTACCACCACAGATACGCAGTATTTT. It is translated as CASIQGITTTDTQYF.

The CDR3 DNA sequence: TGTGCCAGCAGCTTAATCTCTAGCACAGATACGCAGTATTTT. Its protein is CASSLISSTDTQYF. This chain joins TRBV7-2 and TRBJ2-3; no firm D call. The CDR3 runs 14 residues. Germline V gene lookup returns CDR1 SGHTA and CDR2 FQGNSA. Trimming pared 2 bases from V and 0 bases from J, leaving 6 bases between.

This clone counts as medium-sized (0.01 to 0.1%). The V and J genes are TRBV7-9 and TRBJ2-1, with 7 nucleotides matching TRBD1. The CDR3 consists of 15 residues. Germline V gives CDR1 SEHNR, CDR2 FQNEAQ (reference sequence). V was pared by 6 bases and J by 5 bases, with 10 bases of the junction left unmatched. The CDR3 nucleotides are TGTGCCAGCAGTTTTCTCGGGACAGACAACAATGAGCAGTTCTTC. Residues: CASSFLGTDNNEQFF.

The gene calls are TRBV4-3 and TRBJ2-3; the D is unclear. V was cut by 1 base and J by 5 bases, with 10 bases left in between. Germline V gene sequence: CDR1 LGHNA, CDR2 YSLEER. The CDR3 contains 14 residues. The CDR3 loop is CASSQVSTGDTQYF. DNA of the CDR3: TGCGCCAGCAGCCAAGTGAGCACCGGAGATACGCAGTATTTT.

The V and J genes are TRBV28 and TRBJ2-2; 10 nucleotides align to TRBD1. CDR3 length equals 15 residues. The germline V gene encodes CDR1 MDHEN and CDR2 SYDVKM. The ends lost 8 bases at V and 5 bases at J; junction bases unmatched: 8. The CDR3 DNA is TGTGCCAGCGGGCTCGGGACAGGGGTAACCGGGGAGCTGTTTTTT. Residues: CASGLGTGVTGELFF. The full variable domain, its missing parts supplied by reference TRBV28 and TRBJ2-2, is DVKVTQSSRYLVKRTGEKVFLECVQDMDHENMFWYRQDPGLGLRLIYFSYDVKMKEKGDIPEGYSVSREKKERFSLILESASTNQTSMYLCASGLGTGVTGELFFGEGSRLTVL.

The chain uses TRBV7-9 and TRBJ1-1; 7 positions match TRBD1. Germline CDR1 and CDR2: SEHNR and FQNEAQ (reference sequence). J was trimmed by 1 base and V by 4 bases; bases with no gene match: 12. The CDR3 spans 17 residues. CDR3 loop: CASSSLSRGVENTEAFF. For the CDR3, the DNA is TGTGCCAGCAGCTCCCTCAGCAGGGGGGTGGAGAACACTGAAGCTTTCTTT.

The chain uses TRBV6-5 and TRBJ2-1; 13 bases agree with TRBD2. The ends lost 0 bases at V and 8 bases at J; junction bases unmatched: 1. This CDR3 spans 15 amino acids. CDR1 and CDR2 (germline): MNHEY, SVGAGI. The CDR3 DNA sequence: TGTGCCAGCAGTTACTCGGGACTAGCGGGGCATGAGCAGTTCTTC. Encoded protein: CASSYSGLAGHEQFF.

This chain connects TRBV27 to TRBJ1-5; weak D call: TRBD1 (6 bases). V was pared by 3 bases and J by 3 bases, with 12 bases between. Germline CDR1 is MNHEY and CDR2 is SMNVEV (reference sequence). The CDR3 covers 15 residues. CDR3: CASSLDSQINQPQHF. The DNA for the CDR3 is TGTGCCAGCAGTTTGGACAGTCAAATCAATCAGCCCCAGCATTTT.

J is TRBJ1-5 and V is TRBV28; no firm D call. CDR3 length: 15 amino acids. Deletions cut 2 bases from V and 0 bases from J, with 8 bases between. Germline V gene sequence: CDR1 MDHEN, CDR2 SYDVKM. The CDR3 DNA reads as TGTGCCAGCAGTTTAGGGCCGAGTAGCAATCAGCCCCAGCATTTT. Protein product: CASSLGPSSNQPQHF. The full variable domain, in which reference TRBV28 and TRBJ1-5 provide the parts outside the CDR3, is DVKVTQSSRYLVKRTGEKVFLECVQDMDHENMFWYRQDPGLGLRLIYFSYDVKMKEKGDIPEGYSVSREKKERFSLILESASTNQTSMYLCASSLGPSSNQPQHFGDGTRLSIL.

The gene calls are TRBV14 and TRBJ2-1; tentative D call: TRBD2 (5 bases). The CDR3 length is 14 residues. Germline CDR1 SGHDN, CDR2 FVKESK. Trimming removed 2 bases from V and 10 bases from J, with 15 bases in between. The CDR3 is CASSQTRSWEEQFF. In nucleotides, the CDR3 is TGTGCCAGCAGCCAAACTAGGAGTTGGGAAGAGCAGTTCTTC.

J is TRBJ2-7 and V is TRBV5-1; D unclear. Germline CDR1 SGHRS, CDR2 YFSETQ. Trimming pared 3 bases from V and 4 bases from J, leaving 14 bases between. CDR3 length: 14 residues. The CDR3 nucleotides read TGCGCCAGCAGCTCCGGTGGTAGATATTACGAGCAGTACTTC. As protein: CASSSGGRYYEQYF.

J is TRBJ2-5 and V is TRBV5-1, with D maybe TRBD2 (7 bases). Germline V CDR1 and CDR2: SGHRS, YFSETQ. V was pared by 0 bases and J by 10 bases, with 13 bases between. CDR3 size: 13 residues. The CDR3 nucleotides read TGCGCCAGCAGCTTGGCTGGGGGGGCCCGCCAGTACTTC. Its protein product is CASSLAGGARQYF.